The TCR beta chain described here comes from a study of CD8 T cells in Susac syndrome. Reverse transcription used about 0.5 to 1 ug RNA and random hexamers. TCRdb reanalysed the immunoSEQ multiplex PCR reads using MiXCR and keeps one entry per CDR3 protein. The data contain around 160,000 distinct CDR3 sequences, roughly 94% of them singletons. Germline CDR1 SGHTA, CDR2 FQGNSA. There are 16 residues in the CDR3. Trimming shortened V by 1 base and J by 3 bases, and 15 bases separated the two germline ends. The sequenced sample consisted of CD4+ T cells from PBMCs. The TCR comes from a human donor with multiple sclerosis. The rearrangement joins TRBV7-2 to TRBJ1-2, with TRBD1 as a possible D gene (5 bases). CDR3 sequence: CASSLGGSGVDYGYTF. In DNA form, the CDR3 reads TGTGCCAGCAGCTTAGGGGGGAGTGGGGTTGACTATGGCTACACCTTC.